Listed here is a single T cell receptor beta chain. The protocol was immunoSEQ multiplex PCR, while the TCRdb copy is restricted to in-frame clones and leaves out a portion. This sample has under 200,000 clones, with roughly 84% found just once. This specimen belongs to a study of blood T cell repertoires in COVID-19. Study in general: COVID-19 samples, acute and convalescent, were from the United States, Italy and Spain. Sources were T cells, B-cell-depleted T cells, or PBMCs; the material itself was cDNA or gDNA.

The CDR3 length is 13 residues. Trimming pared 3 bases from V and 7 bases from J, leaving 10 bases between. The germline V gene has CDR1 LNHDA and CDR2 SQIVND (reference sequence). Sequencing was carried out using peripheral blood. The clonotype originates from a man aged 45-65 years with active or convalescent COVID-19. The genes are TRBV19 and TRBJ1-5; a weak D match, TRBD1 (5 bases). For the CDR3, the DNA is TGTGCCAGTAGTATTCCAGGGCCCCAGCCCCAGCATTTT. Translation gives CASSIPGPQPQHF.